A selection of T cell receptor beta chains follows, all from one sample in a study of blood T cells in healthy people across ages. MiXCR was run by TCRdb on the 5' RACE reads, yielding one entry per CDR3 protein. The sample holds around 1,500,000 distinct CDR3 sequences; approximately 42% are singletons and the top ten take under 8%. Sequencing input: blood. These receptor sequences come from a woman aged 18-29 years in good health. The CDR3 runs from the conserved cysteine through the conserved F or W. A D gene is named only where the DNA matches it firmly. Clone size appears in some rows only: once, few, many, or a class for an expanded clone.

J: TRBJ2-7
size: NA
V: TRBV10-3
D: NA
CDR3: CAISESWGDSSYEQYF
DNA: TGTGCCATCAGTGAGTCTTGGGGGGACAGTTCCTACGAGCAGTACTTC

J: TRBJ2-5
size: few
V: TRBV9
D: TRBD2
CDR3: CASSSYRPGLAGQETQYF
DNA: TGTGCCAGCAGCTCTTATCGCCCGGGACTAGCGGGACAAGAGACCCAGTACTTC

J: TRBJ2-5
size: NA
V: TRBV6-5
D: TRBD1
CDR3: CASSDTGVETQYF
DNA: TGTGCCAGCAGCGACACAGGGGTGGAGACCCAGTACTTC

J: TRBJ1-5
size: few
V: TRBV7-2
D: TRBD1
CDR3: CASSLGVGAGGRSDSQPQHF
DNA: TGTGCCAGCAGCTTAGGGGTTGGGGCAGGGGGCCGGAGTGATAGTCAGCCCCAGCATTTT

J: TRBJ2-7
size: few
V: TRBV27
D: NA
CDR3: CASSLSPGRTYEQYF
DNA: TGTGCCAGCAGTTTATCGCCGGGAAGAACCTACGAGCAGTACTTC

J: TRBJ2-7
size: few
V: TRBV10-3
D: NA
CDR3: CAISEGGSLYEQYF
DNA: TGTGCCATCAGTGAGGGTGGGTCGCTCTACGAGCAGTACTTC

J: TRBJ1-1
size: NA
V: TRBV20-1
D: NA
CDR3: CSARDAGDSNTEAFF
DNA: TGCAGTGCTAGAGATGCCGGCGATTCGAACACTGAAGCTTTCTTT

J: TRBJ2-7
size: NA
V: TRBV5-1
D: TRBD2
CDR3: CASRAGGGDNEQYF
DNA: TGCGCCAGCAGGGCGGGCGGGGGTGACAATGAGCAGTACTTC

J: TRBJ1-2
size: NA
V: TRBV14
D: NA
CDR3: CASTPDVYRGYTF
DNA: TGTGCCAGCACCCCCGATGTGTATAGGGGCTACACCTTC

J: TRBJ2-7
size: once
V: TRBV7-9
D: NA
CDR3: CASSLASMGQYF
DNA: TGTGCCAGCAGCTTAGCCTCGATGGGGCAGTACTTC

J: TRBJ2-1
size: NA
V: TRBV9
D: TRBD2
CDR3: CTSSVAGGRANEQFF
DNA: TGTACCAGCAGCGTAGCGGGCGGGAGGGCGAATGAGCAGTTCTTC

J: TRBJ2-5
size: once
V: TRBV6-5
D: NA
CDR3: CASSYKGLETQYF
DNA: TGTGCCAGCAGTTATAAGGGGTTAGAGACCCAGTACTTC

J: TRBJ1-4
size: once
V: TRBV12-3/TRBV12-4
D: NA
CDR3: CASRAGFVANEKLFF
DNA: TGTGCCAGCAGGGCAGGGTTTGTAGCTAATGAAAAACTGTTTTTT

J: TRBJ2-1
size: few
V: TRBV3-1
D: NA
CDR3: CASSQDFGVSEQFF
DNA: TGTGCCAGCAGCCAAGATTTTGGGGTTAGTGAGCAGTTCTTC

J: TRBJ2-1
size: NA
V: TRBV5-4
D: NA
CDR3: CASSPARQSSYNEQFF
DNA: TGTGCCAGCAGCCCGGCTAGACAGAGCTCCTACAATGAGCAGTTCTTC

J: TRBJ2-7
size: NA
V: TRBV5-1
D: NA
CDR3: CASSGLGGGQSEQYF
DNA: TGCGCCAGCAGCGGCCTGGGGGGGGGCCAGTCCGAGCAGTACTTC

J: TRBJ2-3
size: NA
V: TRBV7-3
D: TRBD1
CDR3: CASSRQGPAEVDTQYF
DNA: TGTGCCAGCAGCCGACAGGGCCCTGCGGAGGTAGATACGCAGTATTTT

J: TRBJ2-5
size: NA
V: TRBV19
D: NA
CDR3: CASSIGTEKETQYF
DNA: TGTGCCAGTAGTATCGGGACGGAGAAAGAGACCCAGTACTTC

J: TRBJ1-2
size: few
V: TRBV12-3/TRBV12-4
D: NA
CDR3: CASSPGGDWDGYTF
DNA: TGTGCCAGCAGTCCTGGGGGGGATTGGGATGGCTACACCTTC

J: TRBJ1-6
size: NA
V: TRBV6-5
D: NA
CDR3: CASKVGVSPLHF
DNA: TGTGCCAGCAAGGTCGGAGTCTCACCCCTCCACTTT

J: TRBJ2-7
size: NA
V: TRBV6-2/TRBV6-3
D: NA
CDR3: CASSYSISGRGGYNEQYF
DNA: TGTGCCAGCAGTTACTCGATTTCTGGGAGAGGGGGATACAATGAGCAGTACTTC

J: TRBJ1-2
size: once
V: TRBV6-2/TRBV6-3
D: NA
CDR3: CASRYSEQVFYGYTF
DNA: TGTGCCAGCAGATACTCGGAACAGGTCTTCTATGGCTACACCTTC

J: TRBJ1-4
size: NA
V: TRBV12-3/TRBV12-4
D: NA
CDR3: CASTRSGAVENEKLFF
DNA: TGTGCCAGCACTAGATCTGGGGCCGTCGAGAATGAAAAACTGTTTTTT

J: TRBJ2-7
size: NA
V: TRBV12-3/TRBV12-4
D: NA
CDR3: CASSPHRDWTYEQYF
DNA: TGTGCCAGCAGTCCTCACCGGGACTGGACCTACGAGCAGTACTTC

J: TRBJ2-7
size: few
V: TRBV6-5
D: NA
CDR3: CASSYSRTSFWEQYF
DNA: TGTGCCAGCAGTTACTCGAGGACTTCGTTCTGGGAGCAGTACTTC

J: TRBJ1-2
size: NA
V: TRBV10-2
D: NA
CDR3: CASREASGYTF
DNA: TGCGCCTCTCGGGAGGCGAGTGGCTACACCTTC

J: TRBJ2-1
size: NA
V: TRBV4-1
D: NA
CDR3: CASSQDLRATHEQFF
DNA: TGCGCCAGCAGCCAAGATTTGAGGGCCACCCATGAGCAGTTCTTC

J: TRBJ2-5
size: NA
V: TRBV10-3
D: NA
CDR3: CATRGSAGWGQETQYF
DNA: TGTGCCACCAGAGGTAGCGCGGGCTGGGGCCAAGAGACCCAGTACTTC

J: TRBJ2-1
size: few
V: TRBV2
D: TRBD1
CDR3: CASRGQDYHEQFF
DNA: TGTGCCAGCAGGGGACAGGATTACCATGAGCAGTTCTTC

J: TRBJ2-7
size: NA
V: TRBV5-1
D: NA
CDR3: CASSLGDSITNEQYF
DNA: TGCGCCAGCAGCCTGGGGGACTCGATAACTAACGAGCAGTACTTC

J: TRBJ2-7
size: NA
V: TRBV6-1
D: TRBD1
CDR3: CVSSARDSYSYEQYF
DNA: TGTGTCAGCAGTGCAAGGGACAGTTACTCCTACGAGCAGTACTTC

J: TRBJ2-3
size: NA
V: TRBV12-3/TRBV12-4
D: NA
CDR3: CASRRGVGGRLSATQYF
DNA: TGTGCCAGCAGACGGGGGGTAGGGGGCCGACTGTCGGCTACGCAGTATTTT

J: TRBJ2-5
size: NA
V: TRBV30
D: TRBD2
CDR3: CAWSGLAGTQETQYF
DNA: TGTGCCTGGAGCGGACTAGCGGGGACTCAAGAGACCCAGTACTTC

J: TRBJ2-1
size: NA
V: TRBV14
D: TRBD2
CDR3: CASSPRVSSGRANEQFF
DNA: TGTGCCAGCAGCCCCCGAGTGTCTAGCGGGAGGGCCAATGAGCAGTTCTTC

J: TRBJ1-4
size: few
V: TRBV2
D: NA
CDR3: CASSDSTGQTNEKLFF
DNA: TGTGCCAGCAGTGACTCTACAGGTCAAACTAATGAAAAACTGTTTTTT

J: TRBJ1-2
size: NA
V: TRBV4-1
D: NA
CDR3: CASSQGGEGSYTF
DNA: TGCGCCAGCAGCCAAGGGGGTGAGGGGAGCTACACCTTC

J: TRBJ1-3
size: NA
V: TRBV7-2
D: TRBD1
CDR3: CASSSRTGLSGNTIYF
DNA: TGTGCCAGCAGCTCCCGGACAGGGCTCTCTGGAAACACCATATATTTT